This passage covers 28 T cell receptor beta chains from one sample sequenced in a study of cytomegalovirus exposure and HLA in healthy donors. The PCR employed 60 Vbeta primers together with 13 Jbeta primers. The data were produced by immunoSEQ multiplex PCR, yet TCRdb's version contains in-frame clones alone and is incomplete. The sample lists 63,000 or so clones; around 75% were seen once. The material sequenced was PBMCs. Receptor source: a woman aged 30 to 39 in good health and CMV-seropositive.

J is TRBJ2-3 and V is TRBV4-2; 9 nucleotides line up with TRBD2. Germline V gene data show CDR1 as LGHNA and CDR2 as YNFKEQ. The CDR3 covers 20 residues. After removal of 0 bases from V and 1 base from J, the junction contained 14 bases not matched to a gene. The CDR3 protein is CASSQDQIAGVARGTDTQYF. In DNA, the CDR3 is TGTGCCAGCAGCCAAGATCAGATAGCGGGAGTCGCCCGGGGCACAGATACGCAGTATTTT.

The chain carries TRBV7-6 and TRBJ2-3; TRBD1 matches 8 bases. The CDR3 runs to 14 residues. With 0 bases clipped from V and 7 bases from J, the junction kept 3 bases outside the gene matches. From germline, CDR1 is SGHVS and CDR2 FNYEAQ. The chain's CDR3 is CASSLAGQGNTQYF. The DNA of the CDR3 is TGTGCCAGCAGCTTAGCAGGACAGGGTAATACGCAGTATTTT.

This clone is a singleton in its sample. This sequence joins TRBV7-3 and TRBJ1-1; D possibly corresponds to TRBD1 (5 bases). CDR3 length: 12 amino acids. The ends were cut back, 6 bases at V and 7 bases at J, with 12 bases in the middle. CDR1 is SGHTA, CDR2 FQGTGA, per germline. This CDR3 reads CASRGTYGEAFF. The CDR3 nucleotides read TGTGCCAGCAGGGGGACTTACGGTGAAGCTTTCTTT. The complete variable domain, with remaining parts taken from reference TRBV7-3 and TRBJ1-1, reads GAGVSQTPSNKVTEKGKYVELRCDPISGHTALYWYRQSLGQGPEFLIYFQGTGAADDSGLPNDRFFAVRPEGSVSTLKIQRTERGDSAVYLCASRGTYGEAFFGQGTRLTVV.

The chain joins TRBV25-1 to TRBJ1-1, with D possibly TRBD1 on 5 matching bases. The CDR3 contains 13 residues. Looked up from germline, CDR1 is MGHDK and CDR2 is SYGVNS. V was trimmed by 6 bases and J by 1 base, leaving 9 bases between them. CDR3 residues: CASRGLRNTEAFF. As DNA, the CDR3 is TGTGCCAGCAGGGGACTGAGGAACACTGAAGCTTTCTTT.

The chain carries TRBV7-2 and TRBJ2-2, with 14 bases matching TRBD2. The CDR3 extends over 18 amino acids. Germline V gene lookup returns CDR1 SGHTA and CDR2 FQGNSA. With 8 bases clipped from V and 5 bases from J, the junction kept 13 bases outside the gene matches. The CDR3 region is CASPTPGLAGVETGELFF. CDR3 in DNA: TGTGCCAGCCCCACTCCGGGACTAGCGGGAGTTGAGACCGGGGAGCTGTTTTTT.

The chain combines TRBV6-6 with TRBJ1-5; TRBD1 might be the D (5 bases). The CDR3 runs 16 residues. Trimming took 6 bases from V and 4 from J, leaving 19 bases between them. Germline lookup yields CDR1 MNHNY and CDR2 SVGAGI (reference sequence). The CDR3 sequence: CASRAPAQVGNQPQHF. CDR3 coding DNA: TGTGCCAGCAGGGCCCCCGCACAGGTGGGAAATCAGCCCCAGCATTTT.

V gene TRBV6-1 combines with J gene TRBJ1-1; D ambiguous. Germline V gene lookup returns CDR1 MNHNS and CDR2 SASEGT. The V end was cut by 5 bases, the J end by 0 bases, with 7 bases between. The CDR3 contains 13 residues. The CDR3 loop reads CASSRVMNTEAFF. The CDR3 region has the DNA TGTGCCAGCAGTCGAGTAATGAACACTGAAGCTTTCTTT.

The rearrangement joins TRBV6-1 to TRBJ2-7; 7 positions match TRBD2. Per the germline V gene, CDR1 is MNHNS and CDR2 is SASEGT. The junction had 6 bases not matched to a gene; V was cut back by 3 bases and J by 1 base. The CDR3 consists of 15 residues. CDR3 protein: CASSEGGRWSYEQYF. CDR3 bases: TGTGCCAGCAGTGAGGGCGGGAGATGGTCCTACGAGCAGTACTTC.

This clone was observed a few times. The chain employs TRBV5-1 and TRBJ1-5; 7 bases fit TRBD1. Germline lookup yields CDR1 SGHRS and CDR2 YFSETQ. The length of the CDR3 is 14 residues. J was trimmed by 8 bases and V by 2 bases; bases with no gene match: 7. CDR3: CASSLDRAPEPQHF. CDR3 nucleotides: TGCGCCAGCAGCTTAGACAGGGCCCCGGAGCCCCAGCATTTT.

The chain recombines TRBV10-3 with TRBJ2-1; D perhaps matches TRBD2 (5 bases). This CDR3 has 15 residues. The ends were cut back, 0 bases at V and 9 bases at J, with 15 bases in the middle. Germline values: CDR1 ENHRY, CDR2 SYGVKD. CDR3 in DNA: TGTGCCATCAGTGAGTCTGTGGCGAGTGGGAGTGAGCAGTTCTTC. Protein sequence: CAISESVASGSEQFF.

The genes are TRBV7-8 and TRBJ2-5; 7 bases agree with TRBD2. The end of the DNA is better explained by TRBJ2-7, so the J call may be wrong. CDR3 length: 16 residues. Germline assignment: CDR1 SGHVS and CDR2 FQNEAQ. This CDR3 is CASSLEAGAARAEQYF. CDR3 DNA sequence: TGTGCCAGCAGCTTAGAGGCGGGAGCGGCGCGGGCCGAGCAGTACTTC.

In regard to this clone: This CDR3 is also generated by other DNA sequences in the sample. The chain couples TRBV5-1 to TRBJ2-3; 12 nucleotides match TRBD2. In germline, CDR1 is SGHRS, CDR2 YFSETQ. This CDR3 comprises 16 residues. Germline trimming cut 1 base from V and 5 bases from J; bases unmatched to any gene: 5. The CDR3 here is CASSLSLAGGEDTQYF. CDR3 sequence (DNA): TGCGCCAGCAGCTTGTCACTAGCGGGAGGAGAAGATACGCAGTATTTT. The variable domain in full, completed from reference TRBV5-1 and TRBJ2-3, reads KAGVTQTPRYLIKTRGQQVTLSCSPISGHRSVSWYQQTPGQGLQFLFEYFSETQRNKGNFPGRFSGRQFSNSRSEMNVSTLELGDSALYLCASSLSLAGGEDTQYFGPGTRLTVL.

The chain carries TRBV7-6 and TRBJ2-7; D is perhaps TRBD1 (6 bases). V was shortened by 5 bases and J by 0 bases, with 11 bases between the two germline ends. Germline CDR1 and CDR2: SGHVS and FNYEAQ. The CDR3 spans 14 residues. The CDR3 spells CASSPLDSSYEQYF. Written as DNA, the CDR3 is TGTGCCAGCAGCCCCCTGGACAGCTCCTACGAGCAGTACTTC.

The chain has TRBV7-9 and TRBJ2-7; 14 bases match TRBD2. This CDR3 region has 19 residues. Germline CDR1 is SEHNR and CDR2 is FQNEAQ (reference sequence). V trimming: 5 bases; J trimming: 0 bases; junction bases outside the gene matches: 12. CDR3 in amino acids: CASSPTGLAGVPSSYEQYF. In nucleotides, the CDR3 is TGTGCCAGCAGCCCAACGGGACTAGCGGGAGTTCCCAGCTCCTACGAGCAGTACTTC.

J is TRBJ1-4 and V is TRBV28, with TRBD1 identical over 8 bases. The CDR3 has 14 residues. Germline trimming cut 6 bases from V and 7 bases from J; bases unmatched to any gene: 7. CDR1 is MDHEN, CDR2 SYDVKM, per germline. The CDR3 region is CASRIGQGGEKLFF. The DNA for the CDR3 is TGTGCCAGCAGGATCGGACAGGGTGGTGAAAAACTGTTTTTT.

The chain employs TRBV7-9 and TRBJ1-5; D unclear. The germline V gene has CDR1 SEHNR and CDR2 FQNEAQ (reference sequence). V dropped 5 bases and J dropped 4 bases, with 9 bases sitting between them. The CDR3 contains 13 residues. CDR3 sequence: CASSAAGNQPQHF. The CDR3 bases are TGTGCCAGCAGCGCCGCGGGGAATCAGCCCCAGCATTTT.

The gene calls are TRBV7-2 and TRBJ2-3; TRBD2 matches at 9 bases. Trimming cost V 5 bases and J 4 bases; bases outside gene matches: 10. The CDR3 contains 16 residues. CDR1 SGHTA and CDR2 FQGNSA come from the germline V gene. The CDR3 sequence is CASSPSSGRKADTQYF. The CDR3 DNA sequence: TGTGCCAGCAGCCCTAGTAGCGGGAGAAAGGCAGATACGCAGTATTTT.

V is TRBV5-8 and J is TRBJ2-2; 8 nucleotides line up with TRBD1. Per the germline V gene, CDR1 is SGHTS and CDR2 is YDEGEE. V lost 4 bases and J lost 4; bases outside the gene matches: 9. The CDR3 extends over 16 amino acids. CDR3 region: CASSPRGQGVTGELFF. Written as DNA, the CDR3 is TGTGCCAGCAGCCCCAGAGGACAGGGCGTCACCGGGGAGCTGTTTTTT. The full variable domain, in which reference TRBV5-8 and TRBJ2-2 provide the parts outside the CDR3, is EAGVTQSPTHLIKTRGQQATLRCSPISGHTSVYWYQQALGLGLQFLLWYDEGEERNRGNFPPRFSGRQFPNYSSELNVNALELEDSALYLCASSPRGQGVTGELFFGEGSRLTVL.

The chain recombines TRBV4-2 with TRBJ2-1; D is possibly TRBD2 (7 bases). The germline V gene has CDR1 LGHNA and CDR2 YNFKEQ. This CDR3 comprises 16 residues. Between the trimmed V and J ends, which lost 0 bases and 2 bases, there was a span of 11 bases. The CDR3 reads CASSQDRGGAYNEQFF. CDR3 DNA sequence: TGTGCCAGCAGCCAAGATCGCGGGGGCGCCTACAATGAGCAGTTCTTC.

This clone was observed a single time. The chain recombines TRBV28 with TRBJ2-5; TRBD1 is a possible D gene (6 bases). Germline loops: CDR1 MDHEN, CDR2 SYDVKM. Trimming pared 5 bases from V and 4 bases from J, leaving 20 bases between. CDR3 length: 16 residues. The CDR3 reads CASSPFGGSWGETQYF. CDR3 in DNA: TGTGCCAGCAGTCCCTTTGGGGGCAGCTGGGGAGAGACCCAGTACTTC.

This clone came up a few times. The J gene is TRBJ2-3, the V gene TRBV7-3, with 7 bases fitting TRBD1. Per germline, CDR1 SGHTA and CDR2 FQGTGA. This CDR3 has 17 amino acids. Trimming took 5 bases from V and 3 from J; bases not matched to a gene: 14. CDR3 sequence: CASSQLHRGADTDTQYF. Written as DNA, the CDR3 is TGTGCCAGCAGCCAGCTCCACAGGGGCGCAGATACAGATACGCAGTATTTT.

The CDR3 DNA sequence: TGTGCCAGCAGCGCATTAGACTCCCTGGGTTCTGAAGCTTTCTTT. Translation: CASSALDSLGSEAFF. The gene calls are TRBV5-4 and TRBJ1-1; no definite D call. V gave up 4 bases and J gave up 6 bases, with 19 bases separating them. Per germline, CDR1 SGHNT and CDR2 YYREEE (reference sequence). The CDR3 runs 15 residues.

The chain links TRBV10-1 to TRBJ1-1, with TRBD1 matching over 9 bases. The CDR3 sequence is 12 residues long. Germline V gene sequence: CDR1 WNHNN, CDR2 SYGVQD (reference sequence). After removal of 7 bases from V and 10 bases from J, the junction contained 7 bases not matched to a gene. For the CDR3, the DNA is TGCGCCAGCATTGTACAGGGGGCGCGAGCTTTCTTT. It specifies CASIVQGARAFF.

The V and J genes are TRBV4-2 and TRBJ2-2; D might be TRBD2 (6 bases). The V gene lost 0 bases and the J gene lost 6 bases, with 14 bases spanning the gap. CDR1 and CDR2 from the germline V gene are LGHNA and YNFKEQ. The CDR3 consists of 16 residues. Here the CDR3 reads CASSQDPGVGAGELFF. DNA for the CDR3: TGTGCCAGCAGCCAAGACCCGGGAGTGGGGGCCGGGGAGCTGTTTTTT.

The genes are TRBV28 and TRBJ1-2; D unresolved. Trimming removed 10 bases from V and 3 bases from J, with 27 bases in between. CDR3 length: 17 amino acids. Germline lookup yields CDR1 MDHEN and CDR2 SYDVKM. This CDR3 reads CATAGWLRLFLDYGYTF. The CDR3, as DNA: TGTGCCACCGCGGGGTGGCTAAGGTTGTTCTTGGACTATGGCTACACCTTC.

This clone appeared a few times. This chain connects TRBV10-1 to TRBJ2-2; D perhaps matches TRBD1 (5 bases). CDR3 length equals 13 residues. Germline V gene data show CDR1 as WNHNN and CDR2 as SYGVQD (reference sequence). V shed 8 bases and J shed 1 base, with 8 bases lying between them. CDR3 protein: CASSTGNTGELFF. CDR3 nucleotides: TGCGCCAGCTCCACAGGGAACACCGGGGAGCTGTTTTTT.

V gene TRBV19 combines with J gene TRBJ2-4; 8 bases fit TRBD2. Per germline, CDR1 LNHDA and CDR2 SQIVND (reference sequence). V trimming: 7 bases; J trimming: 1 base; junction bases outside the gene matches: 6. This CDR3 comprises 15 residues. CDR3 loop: CASMERGRAKNIQYF. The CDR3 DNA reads TGTGCCAGTATGGAGCGGGGGCGGGCCAAAAACATTCAGTACTTC.

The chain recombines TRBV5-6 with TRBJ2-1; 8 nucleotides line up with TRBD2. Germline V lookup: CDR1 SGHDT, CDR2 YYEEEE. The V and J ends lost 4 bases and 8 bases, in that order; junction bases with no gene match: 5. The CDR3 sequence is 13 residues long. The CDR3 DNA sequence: TGTGCCAGCAGCCCGGGACTAGTGGATGAGCAGTTCTTC. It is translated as CASSPGLVDEQFF.